This T cell receptor (beta chain) is from a study of blood T cell repertoires in COVID-19. Sequencing was performed with immunoSEQ multiplex PCR; in TCRdb, only in-frame clones are kept and a portion is missing. The sample contains about 300,000 clones, around 91% of which appear only once. In the case of this clone: Other DNA sequences in this specimen translate into the identical CDR3.

The CDR3 length is 13 residues. In germline, CDR1 is MDHEN, CDR2 SYDVKM. The junction had 2 bases not matched to a gene; V was cut back by 5 bases and J by 2 bases. The sequenced material came from PBMCs or T cells enriched from blood (not recorded which). The gene calls are TRBV28 and TRBJ1-2; 7 nucleotides align to TRBD1. The receptor's source is a woman in her late teens or twenties with acute COVID-19. This CDR3 is CASSPGQNYGYTF. CDR3 coding DNA: TGTGCCAGCAGTCCGGGACAGAACTATGGCTACACCTTC.